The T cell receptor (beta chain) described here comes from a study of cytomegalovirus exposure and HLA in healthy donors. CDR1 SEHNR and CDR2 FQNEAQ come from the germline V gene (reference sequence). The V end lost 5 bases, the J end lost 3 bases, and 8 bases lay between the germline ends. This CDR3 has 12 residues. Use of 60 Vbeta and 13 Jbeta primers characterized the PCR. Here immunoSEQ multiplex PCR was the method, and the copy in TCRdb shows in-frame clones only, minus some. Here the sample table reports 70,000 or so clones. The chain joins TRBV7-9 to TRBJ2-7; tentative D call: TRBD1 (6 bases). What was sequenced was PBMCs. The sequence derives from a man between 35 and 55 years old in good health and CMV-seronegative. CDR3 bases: TGTGCCAGCAGCGCAGGGGACTACGAGCAGTACTTC. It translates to CASSAGDYEQYF.